The 32 T cell receptor beta chains below were found in one sample sequenced in a study of blood T cell repertoires in COVID-19. The repertoire was sequenced with immunoSEQ multiplex PCR; TCRdb's copy has only in-frame clones and lacks some. This table has around 110,000 clones, 65% to 85% appearing once. Sequenced: peripheral blood. The receptors derive from an older woman with acute or convalescent COVID-19.

V usage is TRBV5-4 and J usage is TRBJ1-1, with a possible D match to TRBD1 (5 bases). Germline lookup yields CDR1 SGHNT and CDR2 YYREEE (reference sequence). V was trimmed by 4 bases and J by 4 bases, leaving 23 bases between them. The CDR3 sequence is 17 residues long. The CDR3 DNA sequence: TGTGCCAGCAGCCGCCCCGGGGGGGAACGGGTCAGCACTGAAGCTTTCTTT. Translating it yields CASSRPGGERVSTEAFF.

The chain is built from TRBV29-1 and TRBJ1-1; 8 positions match TRBD1. Germline-derived CDR1 and CDR2 are SQVTM and ANQGSEA. The V segment lost 6 bases and the J segment 4 bases; nucleotides outside the gene matches: 7. This CDR3 has 13 amino acids. CDR3 coding DNA: TGCAGCGTGGAACAGGGGGTTGGCACTGAAGCTTTCTTT. This encodes CSVEQGVGTEAFF.

This chain's CDR3 is CASSEGSQRETQYF. The CDR3 DNA follows: TGTGCCAGCAGTGAAGGGAGCCAGCGGGAGACCCAGTACTTC. The chain joins TRBV6-1 to TRBJ2-5, with D perhaps TRBD2 (5 bases). CDR3 length equals 14 residues. Trimming took 1 base from V and 5 from J, leaving 11 bases between them. Per germline, CDR1 MNHNS and CDR2 SASEGT.

This chain uses TRBV6-5 with TRBJ1-4, with D possibly matching TRBD1 (5 bases). Trimming took 6 bases from V and 10 from J, leaving 12 bases between them. CDR1 and CDR2 from the germline V gene are MNHEY and SVGAGI. CDR3 length equals 12 residues. In nucleotides, the CDR3 is TGTGCCAGCAGCAGACAGCTCGGAAAACTGTTTTTT. Its protein is CASSRQLGKLFF.

The CDR3 loop is CASSLVAVTDTQYF. The CDR3 DNA reads as TGCGCCAGCAGCTTGGTGGCAGTCACAGATACGCAGTATTTT. The chain combines TRBV5-1 with TRBJ2-3, with unresolved D. V lost 0 bases and J 2 bases, leaving 7 bases between the germline ends. The germline V gene has CDR1 SGHRS and CDR2 YFSETQ. This CDR3 region has 14 residues.

The chain couples TRBV2 to TRBJ1-4; possibly TRBD1 for D (5 bases). The V end was cut by 6 bases, the J end by 5 bases, with 16 bases between. From germline, CDR1 is SNHLY and CDR2 FYNNEI. This CDR3 has 15 residues. CDR3 protein: CASRPRVATNEKLFF. The DNA of the CDR3 is TGTGCCAGCAGGCCCAGGGTAGCCACGAATGAAAAACTGTTTTTT.

As regards this clone: Other nucleotide sequences in the sample specify the same CDR3. The chain recombines TRBV5-1 with TRBJ1-5, with TRBD1 matching over 7 bases. The ends lost 0 bases at V and 0 bases at J; junction bases unmatched: 3. This CDR3 is 16 amino acids long. CDR1 and CDR2 from the germline V gene are SGHRS and YFSETQ. In DNA form, the CDR3 reads TGCGCCAGCAGCTTGGGAACAGGGGATAGCAATCAGCCCCAGCATTTT. It translates to CASSLGTGDSNQPQHF. The whole variable domain, filled in from reference TRBV5-1 and TRBJ1-5, reads KAGVTQTPRYLIKTRGQQVTLSCSPISGHRSVSWYQQTPGQGLQFLFEYFSETQRNKGNFPGRFSGRQFSNSRSEMNVSTLELGDSALYLCASSLGTGDSNQPQHFGDGTRLSIL.

This clone was counted between two and nine times. The chain uses TRBV7-9 and TRBJ2-1, with TRBD1 as a possible D gene (5 bases). Looked up from germline, CDR1 is SEHNR and CDR2 is FQNEAQ (reference sequence). This CDR3 spans 16 amino acids. V lost 3 bases and J lost 0, with 12 bases in between. CDR3 sequence: CASSFYRTLSYNEQFF. The CDR3, as DNA: TGTGCCAGCAGCTTTTACAGGACACTCTCCTACAATGAGCAGTTCTTC.

The chain has TRBV7-3 and TRBJ1-1, with D hard to call. Trimming removed 3 bases from V and 0 bases from J, with 5 bases in between. CDR1 and CDR2 (germline): SGHTA, FQGTGA. The CDR3 is made up of 13 amino acids. The CDR3 is CASSFTVNTEAFF. CDR3 DNA sequence: TGTGCCAGCAGCTTTACAGTGAACACTGAAGCTTTCTTT.

The chain carries TRBV28 and TRBJ1-4; 8 nucleotides match TRBD1. V dropped 4 bases and J dropped 3; count of bases not matched to a gene: 4. Per the germline V gene, CDR1 is MDHEN and CDR2 is SYDVKM. This CDR3 contains 15 residues. CDR3 residues: CASSSGQGANEKLFF. Here the CDR3 DNA reads TGTGCCAGCAGTTCAGGACAGGGAGCTAATGAAAAACTGTTTTTT.

The J gene is TRBJ2-3, the V gene TRBV11-3; TRBD2 might be the D (6 bases). V gave up 2 bases and J gave up 0 bases, with 12 bases separating them. The CDR3 spans 16 residues. Germline values: CDR1 SGHNT, CDR2 YENEEA. The CDR3 DNA reads TGTGCCAGCAGCTTAAGAAGCGGGTCTAGCACAGATACGCAGTATTTT. The encoded protein is CASSLRSGSSTDTQYF.

The chain carries TRBV29-1 and TRBJ2-3, with TRBD2 as a possible D gene (6 bases). Germline V lookup: CDR1 SQVTM, CDR2 ANQGSEA. V gave up 1 base and J gave up 2 bases, with 16 bases separating them. The CDR3 has 16 residues. The CDR3 loop is CSVEAPGLANTDTQYF. The CDR3 nucleotides read TGCAGCGTTGAAGCCCCCGGGCTAGCGAACACAGATACGCAGTATTTT.

This clone was seen a handful of times. The V call is TRBV6-5, the J call TRBJ2-7, with 8 bases lining up with TRBD1. This CDR3 region has 14 residues. Trimming took 2 bases from V and 3 from J; bases not matched to a gene: 3. Germline V gene lookup returns CDR1 MNHEY and CDR2 SVGAGI. CDR3 amino acids: CASSYAGGDYEQYF. The CDR3 DNA reads as TGTGCCAGCAGTTACGCAGGGGGCGACTACGAGCAGTACTTC.

V and J are TRBV19 and TRBJ1-1, with D maybe TRBD1 (5 bases). CDR3 length equals 12 residues. Germline values: CDR1 LNHDA, CDR2 SQIVND (reference sequence). Between the trimmed V and J ends, which lost 5 bases and 10 bases, there was a span of 14 bases. CDR3 residues: CASSPPGLGAFF. In DNA, the CDR3 is TGTGCCAGTAGTCCTCCAGGGTTGGGAGCTTTCTTT.

V and J are TRBV6-6 and TRBJ1-5; weak D call: TRBD1 (5 bases). Trimming took off 7 bases at V and 7 bases at J, with 17 bases between the two ends. The germline CDR1 and CDR2 sequences are MNHNY and SVGAGI (reference sequence). The CDR3 length is 14 residues. As DNA, the CDR3 is TGTGCCAGCAATATCGGAGGGTCAGGGCAGCCCCAGCATTTT. Protein product: CASNIGGSGQPQHF.

The rearrangement joins TRBV6-2 or TRBV6-3 to TRBJ2-4; 9 nucleotides align to TRBD2. With 7 bases clipped from V and 7 bases from J, the junction kept 5 bases outside the gene matches. Germline loops: CDR1 MNHEY, CDR2 SVGEGT. This CDR3 is 13 amino acids long. The CDR3 nucleotides are TGTGCCAGCAACCCCGGACTAGCGAACATTCAGTACTTC. Amino acid sequence: CASNPGLANIQYF.

The V call is TRBV5-1, the J call TRBJ2-7; 8 bases align to TRBD1. The CDR3 contains 18 residues. The J segment lost 9 bases and the V segment lost 4 bases, leaving 24 bases of the junction unmatched. Germline V lookup: CDR1 SGHRS, CDR2 YFSETQ. The CDR3 is CASSLGTGTSPGQEGQYF. The CDR3 nucleotides are TGCGCCAGCAGCCTGGGGACAGGCACATCCCCGGGACAGGAGGGGCAGTACTTC.

V is TRBV19 and J is TRBJ2-1, with TRBD2 matching over 14 bases. This CDR3 comprises 19 residues. CDR1 and CDR2 (germline): LNHDA, SQIVND (reference sequence). J gave up 3 bases and V 4 bases, and 11 bases lay outside the gene matches. The CDR3 nucleotides read TGTGCCAGTAGTAGGGGACTAGCGGGGGACCAGAATCGCTACAATGAGCAGTTCTTC. This encodes CASSRGLAGDQNRYNEQFF.

This chain joins TRBV12-3 or TRBV12-4 and TRBJ2-5; D is ambiguous. Trimming pared 6 bases from V and 5 bases from J, leaving 10 bases between. The CDR3 spans 12 residues. CDR3 in amino acids: CASSPVLETQYF. In DNA form, the CDR3 reads TGTGCCAGCAGCCCTGTACTTGAGACCCAGTACTTC.

In its sample, this clone was seen once. This chain links TRBV21-1 with TRBJ2-7; the table's D call, TRBD1, has no DNA check behind it. TRBV21-1 is termed a pseudogene. CDR3 length equals 17 residues. Here the CDR3 DNA reads TGTGCCAGCAGCTCCCCGGGACATAGGACCGGGCCCTACGAGCAGTACTTC. Its translation: CASSSPGHRTGPYEQYF.

This clone has a handful of counts. The chain is built from TRBV5-1 and TRBJ1-1, with 10 bases fitting TRBD1. The germline V gene encodes CDR1 SGHRS and CDR2 YFSETQ. J lost 1 base, V lost 5 bases, and 2 bases had no gene match. This CDR3 spans 14 amino acids. Here the CDR3 reads CASSRQGANTEAFF. In nucleotides, the CDR3 is TGCGCCAGCAGTCGACAGGGGGCGAACACTGAAGCTTTCTTT.

The table lists this clone with a few counts. V usage is TRBV5-1 and J usage is TRBJ2-3; possibly TRBD2 for D (8 bases). This CDR3 is built from 15 residues. Germline V gene data show CDR1 as SGHRS and CDR2 as YFSETQ. Trimming cost V 4 bases and J 4 bases, with 16 bases left between them. As DNA, the CDR3 is TGCGCCAGCAGCCCGACAGGGCGGGGGGCAGATACGCAGTATTTT. Its protein product is CASSPTGRGADTQYF.

The chain uses TRBV30 and TRBJ2-1, with TRBD2 matching over 8 bases. This CDR3 is built from 13 residues. Germline CDR1 GTSNPN, CDR2 SVGIG (reference sequence). V dropped 4 bases and J dropped 9; count of bases not matched to a gene: 8. This CDR3 is CAWNLGTRGEQFF. CDR3 nucleotides: TGTGCCTGGAACCTCGGGACTAGGGGTGAGCAGTTCTTC.

This chain uses TRBV19 with TRBJ1-5; D unclear. The V end lost 1 base, the J end lost 7 bases, and 8 bases lay between the germline ends. This CDR3 is 13 amino acids long. From germline, CDR1 is LNHDA and CDR2 SQIVND (reference sequence). The DNA for the CDR3 is TGTGCCAGTAGTATAGGGTACCGGCAGCCCCAGCATTTT. It codes for CASSIGYRQPQHF.

The genes are TRBV11-2 and TRBJ2-7, with TRBD1 matching 9 bases. Trimming at V came to 4 bases and at J to 2 bases, leaving 9 bases not matched to a gene. CDR3 length: 16 amino acids. The germline V gene encodes CDR1 SGHAT and CDR2 FQNNGV. CDR3 sequence reads: CASSWGTRQGAYEQYF. For the CDR3, the DNA is TGTGCCAGCAGCTGGGGAACGCGACAGGGGGCCTACGAGCAGTACTTC.

The chain recombines TRBV5-1 with TRBJ2-1; 9 bases map to TRBD1. Per the germline V gene, CDR1 is SGHRS and CDR2 is YFSETQ. The CDR3 has 14 residues. V was pared by 3 bases and J by 5 bases, with 3 bases of the junction left unmatched. CDR3 region: CASSWDRVNNEQFF. The CDR3 DNA sequence: TGCGCCAGCAGCTGGGACAGGGTGAACAATGAGCAGTTCTTC.

The CDR3 DNA sequence: TGTGCCAGCAGTTACTCAGCACGAGAGACTGGAAACACCATATATTTT. Translation: CASSYSARETGNTIYF. The chain is built from TRBV6-5 and TRBJ1-3; D remains ambiguous. The CDR3 length is 16 residues. Deletions cut 0 bases from V and 2 bases from J, with 11 bases between. Germline V gives CDR1 MNHEY, CDR2 SVGAGI.

The chain is built from TRBV13 and TRBJ1-2; 7 bases are shared with TRBD1. The germline V gene encodes CDR1 PRHDT and CDR2 FYEKMQ (reference sequence). This CDR3 region has 13 residues. J was trimmed by 3 bases and V by 5 bases; bases with no gene match: 3. The DNA of the CDR3 is TGTGCCAGCAGCAGAACAGGGGACTATGGCTACACCTTC. Translating it yields CASSRTGDYGYTF.

The chain has TRBV28 and TRBJ2-7; the match to TRBD2 covers 8 bases. Germline lookup yields CDR1 MDHEN and CDR2 SYDVKM. The CDR3 length is 16 residues. V trimming: 4 bases; J trimming: 3 bases; junction bases outside the gene matches: 11. DNA of the CDR3: TGTGCCAGCAGTTCCTCATTAGCGGGACCCAGCTACGAGCAGTACTTC. Translated, it gives CASSSSLAGPSYEQYF.

The chain carries TRBV6-6 and TRBJ1-1, with D possibly TRBD1 on 6 matching bases. V dropped 5 bases and J dropped 1 base, with 14 bases sitting between them. Per the germline V gene, CDR1 is MNHNY and CDR2 is SVGAGI (reference sequence). CDR3 length: 15 amino acids. CDR3 protein: CASSPQQGSNTEAFF. CDR3 DNA sequence: TGTGCCAGCAGTCCACAACAGGGCTCGAACACTGAAGCTTTCTTT.

The chain uses TRBV11-3 and TRBJ1-1; D not certain. With 0 bases removed from V and 8 bases from J, the gap between germline ends came to 13 bases. This CDR3 comprises 14 residues. The germline V gene encodes CDR1 SGHNT and CDR2 YENEEA. Here the CDR3 reads CASSLEELRGEAFF. CDR3 DNA: TGTGCCAGCAGCTTAGAGGAGCTGAGAGGAGAAGCTTTCTTT.

The chain recombines TRBV7-9 with TRBJ1-2, with TRBD1 identical over 9 bases. The CDR3 is 14 amino acids. The V and J ends lost 4 bases and 2 bases, in that order; junction bases with no gene match: 2. The germline V gene encodes CDR1 SEHNR and CDR2 FQNEAQ (reference sequence). In DNA form, the CDR3 reads TGTGCCAGCAGCTCTGGGACAGGGAACTATGGCTACACCTTC. As protein: CASSSGTGNYGYTF.